The 9 T cell receptor beta chains in this list originate from one sample, sequenced in a study of shared clonotypes between healthy human individuals. Sequencing used immunoSEQ multiplex PCR; TCRdb keeps in-frame clones, though not all of them. Of about 2,500,000 clones listed, 85% to 95% are singletons. The specimen was naive CD4+ T cells sorted from blood. Subset: CD45RA+ positively selected. All receptors come from a man aged 18 to 35 in good health.

A single count supports this clone. At the DNA level, this CDR3 is encoded by other sequences in the same sample as well. The CDR3 reads CASSDRQAKNIQYF. The CDR3 DNA reads TGTGCCAGCAGTGACAGGCAAGCCAAAAACATTCAGTACTTC. The gene calls are TRBV2 and TRBJ2-4; D is unclear. This CDR3 has 14 amino acids. V gave up 3 bases and J gave up 0 bases, with 6 bases separating them. Per the germline V gene, CDR1 is SNHLY and CDR2 is FYNNEI.

The rearrangement joins TRBV7-9 to TRBJ2-3; maybe TRBD1 (6 bases). Trimming pared 4 bases from V and 2 bases from J, leaving 16 bases between. This CDR3 region has 16 residues. CDR1 SEHNR and CDR2 FQNEAQ come from the germline V gene (reference sequence). The CDR3 nucleotides are TGTGCCAGCAGCTCCCGGCTGGGGGCGACCACAGATACGCAGTATTTT. The encoded protein is CASSSRLGATTDTQYF. The full variable domain, completed using reference TRBV7-9 and TRBJ2-3, is DTGVSQNPRHKITKRGQNVTFRCDPISEHNRLYWYRQTLGQGPEFLTYFQNEAQLEKSRLLSDRFSAERPKGSFSTLEIQRTEQGDSAMYLCASSSRLGATTDTQYFGPGTRLTVL.

V is TRBV2 and J is TRBJ1-5; a weak D match, TRBD1 (5 bases). The CDR3 has 13 amino acids. V lost 4 bases to trimming and J lost 6 bases, with 10 bases between them. CDR1 is SNHLY, CDR2 FYNNEI, per germline. CDR3 nucleotide sequence: TGTGCCAGCAGTGTGGGGGATAGTCAGCCCCAGCATTTT. Its translation: CASSVGDSQPQHF. Complete variable domain (other parts from reference TRBV2 and TRBJ1-5): EPEVTQTPSHQVTQMGQEVILRCVPISNHLYFYWYRQILGQKVEFLVSFYNNEISEKSEIFDDQFSVERPDGSNFTLKIRSTKLEDSAMYFCASSVGDSQPQHFGDGTRLSIL.

The rearrangement uses TRBV5-4 and TRBJ1-1, with 9 bases that match TRBD1. This CDR3 region has 15 residues. The germline CDR1 and CDR2 sequences are SGHNT and YYREEE (reference sequence). V was clipped by 6 bases and J by 3 bases; unmatched bases: 9. CDR3 sequence (DNA): TGTGCCAGCAACCTCTTACAGGGGGCGTACACTGAAGCTTTCTTT. This translates into CASNLLQGAYTEAFF.

The CDR3 region has the DNA TGTGCCAGCAGCAACGACCTGACAGTGGGCATTGAGCAGTTCTTC. Its translation is CASSNDLTVGIEQFF. This rearrangement joins TRBV5-4 to TRBJ2-1; perhaps TRBD1 as D (5 bases). This CDR3 is 15 amino acids long. Per germline, CDR1 SGHNT and CDR2 YYREEE (reference sequence). Trimming shortened V by 4 bases and J by 9 bases, and 20 bases separated the two germline ends. The full variable domain, completed using reference TRBV5-4 and TRBJ2-1, is ETGVTQSPTHLIKTRGQQVTLRCSSQSGHNTVSWYQQALGQGPQFIFQYYREEENGRGNFPPRFSGLQFPNYSSELNVNALELDDSALYLCASSNDLTVGIEQFFGPGTRLTVL.

This chain links TRBV4-1 with TRBJ2-3; tentatively, D is TRBD2 (7 bases). CDR1 and CDR2 from the germline V gene are MGHRA and YSYEKL. The CDR3 length is 18 residues. V was trimmed by 2 bases and J by 3 bases, leaving 21 bases between them. The CDR3 is CASSQSESRGGETDTQYF. CDR3 DNA sequence: TGCGCCAGCAGCCAATCGGAATCGAGGGGGGGGGAAACAGATACGCAGTATTTT.

This rearrangement joins TRBV2 to TRBJ1-6; D perhaps matches TRBD1 (5 bases). The V and J ends lost 5 bases and 0 bases respectively, with 11 bases between them. Looked up from germline, CDR1 is SNHLY and CDR2 is FYNNEI. The CDR3 runs to 16 residues. The DNA of the CDR3 is TGTGCCAGCAGTATGCGCGGGGGCTCCTATAATTCACCCCTCCACTTT. This gives the protein CASSMRGGSYNSPLHF.

This chain uses TRBV5-4 with TRBJ1-3, with D hard to call. With 4 bases removed from V and 4 bases from J, the gap between germline ends came to 15 bases. The CDR3 has 15 amino acids. In germline, CDR1 is SGHNT, CDR2 YYREEE (reference sequence). This CDR3 is CASSPTGEGGNTIYF. The CDR3, as DNA: TGTGCCAGCAGCCCCACCGGTGAAGGGGGAAACACCATATATTTT.

The V gene is TRBV2, the J gene TRBJ1-1, with 8 bases matching TRBD1. The CDR3 runs 14 residues. Unmatched junction bases numbered 3, after V lost 5 bases and J lost 1 base. The germline CDR1 and CDR2 sequences are SNHLY and FYNNEI. CDR3 loop: CASSPGTGNTEAFF. The CDR3 DNA follows: TGTGCCAGCAGTCCCGGGACAGGGAACACTGAAGCTTTCTTT.